Below, one T cell receptor beta chain is given with its context. The CDR3 loop spans 12 amino acids. Germline-derived CDR1 and CDR2 are MNHNS and SASEGT. The V end lost 2 bases, the J end lost 6 bases, and 8 bases lay between the germline ends. The data are from a study of technical replicates of blood from several donors. TCRdb keeps only in-frame clones here, not all; method: immunoSEQ multiplex PCR. Among tens of thousands of clones listed, roughly four fifths were seen once. This TCR derives from a human donor in good health. Some clones in this sample may be carry-over from other donors' samples. The V gene is TRBV6-1, the J gene TRBJ2-7; D gene unclear. The sample consisted of PBMCs. The CDR3 DNA is TGTGCCAGCAGTGAATACATATTCGAGCAGTACTTC. Protein product: CASSEYIFEQYF.